This TCR beta chain was observed in a study of Tregs in tolerant kidney transplant recipients. Method: immunoSEQ multiplex PCR; TCRdb's copy keeps in-frame clones and lacks some. This repertoire includes around 15,000 clones. Regarding this clone: Its antigen is as yet unknown. The read is 3 residues too short to cover the CDR3 end, so that end is filled in from the germline J gene.

Study-wide findings and caveats: Changing PCR primers prevented nucleotide comparison between some patients' samples.

The CDR3 has 15 amino acids. Unmatched junction bases numbered 2, after V lost 0 bases and J lost 2 bases. CDR1 and CDR2 from the germline V gene are SGHTA and FQGNSA. Related graft donors supplied nonmyeloablative bone marrow transplants, and mixed chimerism was transient. Thawed PBMCs were FACS-sorted into unstimulated CD4+CD25+CD127- regulatory T cells, CD4+CD25- non-regulatory cells, CD4 and CD8 cells. The sample here was CD4+ T cells from blood (PBMCs), taken 12 months after the transplant. The chain links TRBV7-2 to TRBJ2-5; 8 nucleotides agree with TRBD2. The source of this sequence is a human patient who received a combined kidney and bone marrow transplant. A share of the T cells may be of graft donor origin. The CDR3 DNA, read in part, is TGTGCCAGCAGCTTAGCGCCGGGGGGGCAAGAGACC. Residues: CASSLAPGGQET. The full CDR3 reads CASSLAPGGQETQYF.